This TCR beta chain was documented in a study of beta chain features in type 1 diabetes. Findings and caveats of the study: All four CD4+ subsets from Type 1 diabetes patients carried moderately but significantly shorter TCRB CDR3s. In patients and controls equally, PCR might favor templates that are shorter. The study found fewer insertions and more deletions at VDJ junctions in type 1 diabetes patients.

Concerning this clone itself: The target antigen is unknown.

Trimming pared 3 bases from V and 0 bases from J, leaving 14 bases between. This CDR3 comprises 16 residues. Germline-derived CDR1 and CDR2 are SGDLS and YYNGEE. CD4+ cells of the naive, central memory, regulatory and stem cell-like memory types were sorted via CD45RO/CCR7/CD25/CD127/CD95/CD27. The study reverse transcribed the entire isolated RNA, so it sequenced expressed TCRB transcripts. TCRdb's copy holds only in-frame clones and misses some; the assay was immunoSEQ multiplex PCR. The sample has roughly 350,000 clones, 8.5% to 10% seen once. Sequenced sample: central memory CD4+ T cells from blood. The chain joins TRBV9 to TRBJ2-3, with D maybe TRBD1 (5 bases). This TCR came from a young man with type 1 diabetes. The CDR3 region has the DNA TGTGCCAGCAGCGGGTTAGGGGCCTCTAGCACAGATACGCAGTATTTT. The encoded protein is CASSGLGASSTDTQYF.